This T cell receptor beta chain appears in the sequencing data of a study of blood T cell repertoires in COVID-19. This clone was recorded only once. The CDR3 has 19 residues. Trimming took 0 bases from V and 4 from J; bases not matched to a gene: 12. Germline V lookup: CDR1 SGHTA, CDR2 FQGNSA. Data came from immunoSEQ multiplex PCR; TCRdb stores just in-frame clones and leaves some out. The sample shows around 230,000 clones, approximately 84% of them seen only once. The sequence was obtained from a man aged 50 to 60 with COVID-19, enrolled during active disease. Sequenced sample: peripheral blood. The rearrangement joins TRBV7-2 to TRBJ1-1; TRBD1 aligns across 12 bases. This chain's CDR3 is CASSLARAGTGGAGTEAFF. CDR3 sequence (DNA): TGTGCCAGCAGCTTAGCGCGGGCCGGGACAGGGGGCGCCGGCACTGAAGCTTTCTTT.